The rows below give T cell receptor beta chains drawn from one sample of a study of OX40 agonist ivuxolimab in advanced cancers. Produced via immunoSEQ multiplex PCR; TCRdb's table is partial and in-frame only. Here the sample spans some 97,000 clones, about 89% being singletons. Sample: CD4+ or CD8+ T cells sorted from blood, taken in a trial of the OX40 agonist ivuxolimab. The receptors here all came from an adult with an advanced solid tumor such as melanoma, head and neck, liver or kidney cancer. Each CDR3 is given with its conserved first and last residue. D genes are given only for firm matches. Some rows mark clone size as missing; the rest say once, few, many or name a class of expanded clone.

TRBJ1-2,TRBD1,-,TRBV2,CASSVGQVPSEGYTF,TGTGCCAGCAGTGTGGGACAGGTACCTTCTGAGGGCTACACCTTC
TRBJ2-5,-,-,TRBV28,CASSSVTGTRTEETQYF,TGTGCCAGCAGTTCCGTCACCGGGACAAGGACTGAAGAGACCCAGTACTTC
TRBJ1-1,-,-,TRBV9,CASSVGPAGAEAFF,TGTGCCAGCAGCGTAGGGCCTGCCGGCGCTGAAGCTTTCTTT
TRBJ2-7,TRBD2,-,TRBV29-1,CSVVAGVYEQYF,TGCAGCGTTGTAGCGGGAGTTTACGAGCAGTACTTC
TRBJ2-2,-,-,TRBV7-6,CASNVNTGELFF,TGTGCCAGCAACGTCAACACCGGGGAGCTGTTTTTT
TRBJ1-3,-,-,TRBV30,CAWTGYSGVLSGNTIYF,TGTGCCTGGACCGGATACTCAGGGGTTCTCTCTGGAAACACCATATATTTT
TRBJ1-1,-,-,TRBV5-1,CASSLGPMNTEAFF,TGCGCCAGCAGCTTGGGACCGATGAACACTGAAGCTTTCTTT
TRBJ2-7,-,once,TRBV2,CASSERGYEQYF,TGTGCCAGCAGTGAACGGGGATACGAGCAGTACTTC
TRBJ2-1,TRBD2,-,TRBV4-2,CASSRLIGLAGASNEQFF,TGTGCCAGCAGCCGTCTGATCGGGCTAGCGGGAGCCTCTAATGAGCAGTTCTTC
TRBJ2-5,TRBD1,-,TRBV4-1,CASSLQGAETQYF,TGCGCCAGCAGCCTGCAGGGGGCTGAGACCCAGTACTTC
TRBJ2-3,-,-,TRBV19,CASSRPPTDTQYF,TGTGCCAGTAGCCGCCCCCCCACAGATACGCAGTATTTT
TRBJ2-1,TRBD2,few,TRBV7-9,CASSPGLAGGPDNEQFF,TGTGCCAGCAGCCCCGGACTAGCGGGAGGGCCCGACAATGAGCAGTTCTTC
TRBJ1-5,-,-,TRBV5-4,CASSLGTGNQPQHF,TGTGCCAGCAGCTTGGGTACTGGCAATCAGCCCCAGCATTTT
TRBJ2-7,-,-,TRBV19,CASSPEVSSYEQYF,TGTGCCAGTAGTCCGGAAGTAAGCTCCTACGAGCAGTACTTC
TRBJ1-1,TRBD1,-,TRBV7-9,CASFGQGFTEAFF,TGTGCCAGCTTTGGACAGGGGTTTACTGAAGCTTTCTTT
TRBJ2-1,TRBD1,-,TRBV29-1,CSAHQGANEQFF,TGCAGCGCCCACCAGGGGGCAAATGAGCAGTTCTTC
TRBJ2-5,-,-,TRBV29-1,CSASDSGAHLGVQYF,TGCAGCGCCTCCGACTCGGGAGCACACCTCGGGGTCCAGTACTTC
TRBJ1-5,-,few,TRBV10-2,CASSPRQPSNQPQHF,TGCGCCAGCAGTCCCCGGCAGCCCTCCAATCAGCCCCAGCATTTT
TRBJ2-5,TRBD1,-,TRBV4-1,CASSQLGGPRTQYF,TGCGCCAGCAGCCAATTAGGGGGCCCGAGGACCCAGTACTTC
TRBJ1-4,TRBD1,-,TRBV19,CASSGQGWNEKLFF,TGTGCCAGTAGTGGACAGGGTTGGAACGAAAAACTGTTTTTT
TRBJ2-3,-,once,TRBV29-1,CSAGHLATLNTDAQYF,TGCAGCGCTGGACACCTCGCAACCCTAAATACAGATGCGCAGTATTTT
TRBJ1-1,TRBD1,-,TRBV7-3,CASSPGGSTGEAFF,TGTGCCAGCAGCCCAGGGGGGAGTACTGGTGAAGCTTTCTTT
TRBJ2-1,-,once,TRBV5-4,CASSLSGSTYNEQFF,TGTGCCAGCAGCTTGTCAGGGTCCACCTACAATGAGCAGTTCTTC
TRBJ2-3,-,-,TRBV9,CASSVEALLTDTQYF,TGTGCCAGCAGCGTAGAAGCCCTCCTTACAGATACGCAGTATTTT
TRBJ2-1,-,-,TRBV6-6,CASSYSISAEQFF,TGTGCCAGCAGTTACTCGATAAGTGCTGAGCAGTTCTTC
TRBJ2-3,TRBD1,-,TRBV4-1,CASSQEVGQGASDTQYF,TGCGCCAGCAGCCAAGAAGTCGGCCAGGGGGCCTCAGATACGCAGTATTTT
TRBJ2-7,-,-,TRBV7-9,CASSLAGAYEQYF,TGTGCCAGCAGCTTAGCCGGAGCCTACGAGCAGTACTTC
TRBJ1-2,-,-,TRBV19,CASSTTQGLGYTF,TGTGCCAGTAGTACGACCCAAGGGTTGGGCTACACCTTC
TRBJ1-5,-,once,TRBV15,CATSRDGGTANQPQHF,TGTGCCACCAGCAGAGATGGGGGAACCGCCAATCAGCCCCAGCATTTT
TRBJ1-1,-,-,TRBV10-3,CAISESRRDGNTEAFF,TGTGCCATCAGTGAGTCGAGGAGGGACGGAAACACTGAAGCTTTCTTT
TRBJ1-1,-,few,TRBV29-1,CSVSPGGHEAFF,TGCAGCGTCTCTCCTGGAGGACACGAAGCTTTCTTT
TRBJ1-5,TRBD1,-,TRBV6-1,CASTQGDSNQPQHF,TGTGCCAGCACACAGGGGGATAGCAATCAGCCCCAGCATTTT
TRBJ2-1,-,-,TRBV5-1,CASSLAGRSVEQFF,TGCGCCAGCAGCTTGGCGGGGAGAAGCGTTGAGCAGTTCTTC
TRBJ2-3,-,-,TRBV13,CASSLRRDSVGTDTQYF,TGTGCCAGCAGCTTACGGAGGGACTCCGTTGGCACAGATACGCAGTATTTT
TRBJ2-6,-,-,TRBV13,CASSLRHRGRGANVLTF,TGTGCCAGCAGCTTACGCCACCGGGGGCGGGGGGCCAACGTCCTGACTTTC
TRBJ1-3,-,-,TRBV4-2,CASSQSTPAVVNSGNTIYF,TGTGCCAGCAGCCAATCAACCCCCGCCGTTGTGAACTCTGGAAACACCATATATTTT
TRBJ2-7,-,-,TRBV7-9,CASSSTREQSYEQYF,TGTGCCAGCAGCTCGACAAGGGAGCAATCCTACGAGCAGTACTTC
TRBJ1-4,TRBD1,-,TRBV28,CASSLDRVREKLFF,TGTGCCAGCAGTTTAGACAGGGTTCGTGAAAAACTGTTTTTT
TRBJ2-5,-,once,TRBV19,CASSLRQGLGAIETQYF,TGTGCCAGTAGTTTACGACAGGGACTGGGGGCCATCGAGACCCAGTACTTC
TRBJ2-1,TRBD2,-,TRBV7-8,CASSLALRLAGGNNEQFF,TGTGCCAGCAGCTTAGCGCTCCGACTAGCGGGAGGGAACAATGAGCAGTTCTTC
TRBJ2-1,-,-,TRBV11-2,CASSLLYNEQFF,TGTGCCAGCAGCTTACTCTACAATGAGCAGTTCTTC
TRBJ1-1,-,-,TRBV27,CASSWGGTEAFF,TGTGCCAGCAGTTGGGGGGGAACCGAAGCTTTCTTT
TRBJ1-5,-,-,TRBV6-1,CASSTDSLPNQPQHF,TGTGCCAGCAGTACCGACAGTCTGCCGAATCAGCCCCAGCATTTT
TRBJ2-1,-,-,TRBV5-1,CASSLRGGSAFSSYNEQFF,TGCGCCAGCAGCTTGAGGGGGGGTAGCGCCTTTAGCTCCTACAATGAGCAGTTCTTC
TRBJ2-1,-,-,TRBV2,CASSKGKGSYNEQFF,TGTGCCAGCAGTAAGGGCAAGGGTTCCTACAATGAGCAGTTCTTC
TRBJ2-5,-,-,TRBV25-1,CASSEFRGKETQYF,TGTGCCAGCAGTGAATTTAGGGGAAAAGAGACCCAGTACTTC
TRBJ2-5,-,-,TRBV4-1,CASSLNQGRLETQYF,TGCGCCAGCAGCCTAAACCAGGGACGTCTCGAGACCCAGTACTTC
TRBJ2-3,TRBD2,-,TRBV11-2,CASGDYTDTQYF,TGTGCCAGCGGGGACTACACAGATACGCAGTATTTT
TRBJ1-1,TRBD1,once,TRBV7-3,CASSLGGTANTEAFF,TGTGCCAGCAGCTTAGGCGGGACAGCGAACACTGAAGCTTTCTTT
TRBJ1-2,-,-,TRBV6-6,CASSYSPRGYGYGYTF,TGTGCCAGCAGTTACTCTCCCCGAGGCTATGGCTATGGCTACACCTTC
TRBJ2-7,-,once,TRBV5-6,CASSLKLEYGEQYF,TGTGCCAGCAGCTTGAAGTTGGAGTACGGCGAGCAGTACTTC
TRBJ2-2,TRBD1,-,TRBV19,CASSIPGQGGAGELFF,TGTGCCAGTAGTATTCCGGGACAGGGGGGCGCCGGGGAGCTGTTTTTT
TRBJ2-5,-,-,TRBV19,CASSHQGRGETQYF,TGTGCCAGTAGTCACCAGGGGAGGGGAGAGACCCAGTACTTC
TRBJ2-2,-,-,TRBV19,CASRAAGELFF,TGTGCCAGTAGGGCCGCCGGGGAGCTGTTTTTT
TRBJ1-4,-,-,TRBV5-6,CASSWGPSREKLFF,TGTGCCAGCAGCTGGGGACCCTCACGGGAAAAACTGTTTTTT
TRBJ2-3,-,once,TRBV5-8,CASSLEYRSTDTQYF,TGTGCCAGCAGCTTGGAGTATAGGAGCACAGATACGCAGTATTTT
TRBJ2-5,TRBD2,-,TRBV14,CASSQRAGVKETQYF,TGTGCCAGCAGCCAGCGAGCGGGAGTCAAGGAGACCCAGTACTTC